This is a list of T cell receptor beta chains from one sample in a study of response to subunit inactivated influenza vaccine. TCRdb reanalysed the RT-PCR reads using MiXCR and keeps one entry per CDR3 protein. This table holds about 500,000 distinct CDR3 sequences, 16% found once. The material sequenced was CD4+ T cells sorted from PBMCs, taken around 2 years after vaccination. The receptor source for this set is a man aged 50-75 years who received an inactivated influenza vaccine. CDR3s include the opening cysteine and the closing phenylalanine or tryptophan. The D gene is left open where the match is weak. Part of the rows lack a size; the others show once, few, many or a class for expanded clones.

clone size	V gene	J gene	D gene	CDR3 DNA	CDR3 protein
.	TRBV14	TRBJ2-2	TRBD2	TGTGCCAGCAGCCAACTAGCGGGACTTACCGGGGAGCTGTTTTTT	CASSQLAGLTGELFF
.	TRBV3-1	TRBJ2-3	.	TGTGCCAGCAGCACTAGAGTCAATGCAGATACGCAGTATTTT	CASSTRVNADTQYF
few	TRBV5-5	TRBJ1-6	.	TGTGCCAGCAGCCCTGGGGCCTATGGCTATAATTCACCCCTCCACTTT	CASSPGAYGYNSPLHF
many	TRBV20-1	TRBJ2-7	.	TGCAGTGCCAGACCCGGGGCCGGCGAGCAGTACTTC	CSARPGAGEQYF
.	TRBV10-3	TRBJ2-7	TRBD1	TGTGCCATCAGTACGACAGGGACCTACGAGCAGTACTTC	CAISTTGTYEQYF
few	TRBV6-2/TRBV6-3	TRBJ1-3	.	TGTGCCAGCAGTTACGGGCGGAGCTCTGGAAACACCATATATTTT	CASSYGRSSGNTIYF
.	TRBV7-2	TRBJ1-6	TRBD1	TGTGCCAGCAGCTTAGGGTACAGGGGATTGTATTCACCCCTCCACTTT	CASSLGYRGLYSPLHF
few	TRBV12-3/TRBV12-4	TRBJ1-1	.	TGTGCCAGCAGTTTCGATACGTCCCGGACTGAAGCTTTCTTT	CASSFDTSRTEAFF
many	TRBV10-3	TRBJ2-7	TRBD1	TGTGCCATCAGTGAGTACGGACAGGGGTCCTACGAGCAGTACTTC	CAISEYGQGSYEQYF
many	TRBV7-2	TRBJ2-1	TRBD2	TGTGCCAGCAGCTTACTAGCGGGAGGTCCCAATGAGCAGTTCTTC	CASSLLAGGPNEQFF
.	TRBV28	TRBJ2-7	TRBD2	TGTGCCAGCGGACCCCGGGGGGAGTACAAGCAGTACTTC	CASGPRGEYKQYF
.	TRBV29-1	TRBJ2-2	.	TGCAGCGTTGTCGGTCCGCCGAACACCGGGGAGCTGTTTTTT	CSVVGPPNTGELFF
many	TRBV20-1	TRBJ1-1	.	TGCAGTGCTAGAGAGGGGGGACCCAACACTGAAGCTTTCTTT	CSAREGGPNTEAFF
.	TRBV6-2/TRBV6-3	TRBJ2-7	TRBD2	TGTGCCAGCAGATCTAGCGGGCGGGAGCAGTACTTC	CASRSSGREQYF
.	TRBV7-2	TRBJ2-2	.	TGTGCCAGCAGCTCCGGACTCTACCGGGGGGAGCTGTTTTTT	CASSSGLYRGELFF
few	TRBV7-2	TRBJ2-2	.	TGTGCCAGCAGCTCGCGTTCGGGGGGCGCCACCGGGGAGCTGTTTTTT	CASSSRSGGATGELFF
.	TRBV20-1	TRBJ2-6	.	TGCAGTGCTAGACCGACGGGGCGCGGGGCCAACGTCCTGACTTTC	CSARPTGRGANVLTF
few	TRBV3-1	TRBJ2-7	TRBD1	TGTGCCAGCAGCCGGACAGGCGGCAACTCCGAGCAGTACTTC	CASSRTGGNSEQYF
few	TRBV20-1	TRBJ2-4	TRBD2	TGCAGTTTTATACGGGGGGTTGGAAACATTCAGTACTTC	CSFIRGVGNIQYF
.	TRBV9	TRBJ2-3	TRBD2	TGTGCCAGCAGCGCTGGACTAGCGGGCCACTTCATCACAGATACGCAGTATTTT	CASSAGLAGHFITDTQYF
.	TRBV18	TRBJ2-5	.	TGTGCCAGCTCACCACCTTCTGCCCGGCGAGAGACCCAGTACTTC	CASSPPSARRETQYF
.	TRBV5-1	TRBJ1-3	.	TGCGCCAGCAGCGCCGACAGCAGCTCTGGAAACACCATATATTTT	CASSADSSSGNTIYF
.	TRBV6-1	TRBJ2-7	.	TGTGCCAGCAGTCATGGGATCAGGGGTGGCTACGAGCAGTACTTC	CASSHGIRGGYEQYF
many	TRBV12-3/TRBV12-4	TRBJ1-5	.	TGTGCCAGCAGTCCCAGCGGCCCGCATCAGCCCCAGCATTTT	CASSPSGPHQPQHF